Each of the 21 T cell receptor beta chains below was sequenced from the same sample in a study of tumor-infiltrating lymphocytes in primary liver carcinoma. Bulk tissue was left unsorted, and RNA and DNA were co-extracted from about 20-30 mg of it. Reverse transcription of 450 to 500 ng total RNA with a constant-region primer produced TCR beta cDNA. ARM-PCR was slightly modified, and three nested multiplex PCR rounds with it gave rise to the TCR beta libraries. Amplification in the first two PCR rounds was performed using TRBV1-TRBV30 forward primers and a C-beta reverse primer for around 11 cycles each. TCRdb reprocessed the multiplex PCR reads with MiXCR, giving one entry per CDR3 protein. This sample has approximately 110,000 distinct CDR3 sequences, with around 60% found just once. Source material: liver tumor tissue from sampling region 3. Subset noted: tumor region T3, left-lateral pole. Receptors originate from a woman aged 55-70 years with primary liver carcinoma and hepatitis B virus infection.

With respect to this clonotype: This may come from a read error, since a much larger clone is one base off. The chain recombines TRBV10-3 with TRBJ2-6; D remains ambiguous. The germline CDR1 and CDR2 sequences are ENHRY and SYGVKD. The CDR3 runs 16 residues. The CDR3 sequence: CTIGRSWGSGANVLTF. Written as DNA, the CDR3 is TGTACCATTGGAAGGTCATGGGGCTCTGGGGCCAACGTCCTGACTTTC.

As for this clonotype: This may be a read error, as it is one base from a much larger clone. V usage is TRBV10-2 and J usage is TRBJ2-7, with 9 nucleotides matching TRBD1. Trimming removed 10 bases from V and 4 bases from J; junction bases left unmatched: 8. Per germline, CDR1 WSHSY and CDR2 SAAADI. The CDR3 spans 13 residues. The CDR3 DNA reads TGCGCCACCAGCTCCGGGACAGGGTACGAGCAGTACTTC. Encoded protein: CATSSGTGYEQYF.

The rearrangement joins TRBV28 to TRBJ1-2, with TRBD1 matching over 10 bases. CDR1 and CDR2 from the germline V gene are MDHEN and SYDVKM. Trimming at V came to 10 bases and at J to 0 bases, leaving 20 bases not matched to a gene. This CDR3 spans 19 amino acids. The CDR3 loop is CATRPILGGQGESNYGYTF. The CDR3 coding sequence is TGTGCCACAAGGCCCATCCTGGGAGGACAGGGGGAATCTAACTATGGCTACACCTTC.

Comment on this clonotype: A read error may produce the germline difference seen at one junction end. This rearrangement joins TRBV14 to TRBJ1-2; D not certain. From germline, CDR1 is SGHDN and CDR2 FVKESK. This CDR3 has 13 residues. The CDR3 nucleotides are TGTGCCAGCAACCAAGGGTACAGATATGGCCACACCTTC. Translated, it gives CASNQGYRYGHTF.

This clonotype was observed many times. J is TRBJ1-1 and V is TRBV29-1, with a weak D call TRBD1 (5 bases). This CDR3 is built from 13 residues. Germline-derived CDR1 and CDR2 are SQVTM and ANQGSEA. V dropped 7 bases and J dropped 3 bases, with 15 bases sitting between them. The CDR3 coding sequence is TGCAGCGCCCGGGCCGGGGGACACACTGAAGCTTTCTTT. It specifies CSARAGGHTEAFF. Full variable domain (remainder filled in from reference TRBV29-1 and TRBJ1-1): SAVISQKPSRDICQRGTSLTIQCQVDSQVTMMFWYRQQPGQSLTLIATANQGSEATYESGFVIDKFPISRPNLTFSTLTVSNMSPEDSSIYLCSARAGGHTEAFFGQGTRLTVV.

With regard to this clonotype: Compared with germline, one end of the junction differs, possibly owing to a read error. The chain recombines TRBV10-3 with TRBJ2-4, with a weak D call TRBD1 (6 bases). Germline loops: CDR1 ENHRY, CDR2 SYGVKD. The CDR3 length is 15 residues. Here the CDR3 reads CAISEAQRQRDIQYF. The CDR3 coding sequence is TGTGCCATCAGTGAGGCTCAGAGGCAGAGGGACATTCAGTATTTC.

This clonotype was found many times. V and J are TRBV6-5 and TRBJ2-3; 9 bases agree with TRBD1. J lost 1 base, V lost 6 bases, and 2 bases had no gene match. The CDR3 sequence is 14 residues long. The germline V gene encodes CDR1 MNHEY and CDR2 SVGAGI. This chain's CDR3 is CASSRTGGTDTQYF. The CDR3 DNA sequence: TGTGCCAGCAGCCGGACAGGGGGCACAGATACGCAGTATTTT.

Points on this clonotype: A read error may account for a junction end that differs from germline. The genes are TRBV6-1 and TRBJ1-3; D possibly corresponds to TRBD1 (5 bases). CDR3 length equals 15 residues. Looked up from germline, CDR1 is MNHNS and CDR2 is SASEGT. CDR3 sequence reads: CVSREAGDYSGTIYF. CDR3 in DNA: TGTGTCAGCAGAGAAGCGGGGGACTACTCTGGAACCATATATTTT.

By its share, this clonotype is large. The chain links TRBV11-3 to TRBJ2-1; TRBD2 agrees at 10 bases. The V segment lost 2 bases and the J segment 4 bases; nucleotides outside the gene matches: 2. This CDR3 has 15 residues. Germline CDR1 reads SGHNT; CDR2 reads YENEEA. The CDR3 DNA reads TGTGCCAGCAGCTTACTAGCGGGGGATTACAATGAGCAGTTCTTC. As protein: CASSLLAGDYNEQFF.

About this clonotype itself: Its ends do not fully match the called genes, so a read error is possible. The chain couples TRBV7-9 to TRBJ1-1; no reliable D call. This CDR3 is built from 15 residues. Per germline, CDR1 SEHNR and CDR2 FQNEAQ (reference sequence). CDR3 loop: CANSLGGSPNTEAFF. The CDR3 region has the DNA TGTGCCAACAGCTTAGGAGGCAGTCCGAACACTGAAGCTTTCTTT.

As for this clonotype: Its ends do not fully match the called genes, so a read error is possible. The chain has TRBV6-6 and TRBJ2-7, with 7 positions matching TRBD1. Germline V gene lookup returns CDR1 MNHNY and CDR2 SVGAGI (reference sequence). This CDR3 contains 15 residues. The CDR3 nucleotides read TGTGCTAGCAGTTACTCGGGGACAGCGTTCCACGAGCAGTGCTTC. This gives the protein CASSYSGTAFHEQCF.

This rearrangement joins TRBV28 to TRBJ2-3; TRBD2 aligns across 9 bases. The CDR3 covers 20 residues. Per germline, CDR1 MDHEN and CDR2 SYDVKM. J was trimmed by 0 bases and V by 6 bases; bases with no gene match: 19. Here the CDR3 reads CASSSEYDSGSRGSTDTQYF. In nucleotides, the CDR3 is TGTGCCAGCAGCTCCGAATACGATAGCGGGAGTCGGGGGAGCACAGATACGCAGTATTTT.

There are many counts of this clonotype. This chain joins TRBV7-8 and TRBJ1-2, with D possibly TRBD1 on 5 matching bases. The germline V gene encodes CDR1 SGHVS and CDR2 FQNEAQ. This CDR3 is 15 amino acids long. Deletions cut 1 base from V and 2 bases from J, with 11 bases between. CDR3 DNA sequence: TGTGCCAGCAGCTTAGTGCCGGGACCCAACTATGGCTACACCTTC. Translated, it gives CASSLVPGPNYGYTF.

A note on this clonotype: This sequence may be a read error, since a much larger clone differs from it by one base. The chain couples TRBV6-8 to TRBJ1-1; D unclear. The CDR3 is 12 amino acids. The germline V gene has CDR1 MNHGY and CDR2 SAAAGT. V was clipped by 4 bases and J by 11 bases, with 14 bases between them. In nucleotides, the CDR3 is TGTGCCAGCAGTTGCCCCAGTGATTGGGCTTTCTTT. Its protein product is CASSCPSDWAFF.

This clonotype was seen a handful of times. The V gene is TRBV7-2, the J gene TRBJ2-5; tentatively, D is TRBD1 or TRBD2 (5 bases each). Trimming took off 1 base at V and 7 bases at J, with 13 bases between the two ends. In germline, CDR1 is SGHTA, CDR2 FQGNSA. The CDR3 sequence is 14 residues long. The chain's CDR3 is CASSLDRGRGTQYF. In DNA form, the CDR3 reads TGTGCCAGCAGCTTAGATCGGGGAAGGGGGACCCAGTACTTC.

This clonotype came up a few times. This may come from a read error, since a much larger clone is one base off. The chain recombines TRBV5-4 with TRBJ1-2; perhaps TRBD1 as D (5 bases). This CDR3 contains 12 residues. Germline CDR1 is SGHNT and CDR2 is YYREEE (reference sequence). The CDR3 protein is CASSTTDYDYTF. For the CDR3, the DNA is TGTGCCAGCAGCACGACAGACTATGACTACACCTTC.

As concerns this clonotype: A read error may produce the germline difference seen at one junction end. The gene calls are TRBV6-6 and TRBJ1-2; a possible D gene is TRBD1 (5 bases). This CDR3 spans 14 amino acids. Germline assignment: CDR1 MNHNY and CDR2 SVGAGI (reference sequence). CDR3 in DNA: TGTGCGAGCAGCCCTAACCGGGACTGCGTAGGCTACACCTTC. Protein sequence: CASSPNRDCVGYTF.

The chain links TRBV29-1 to TRBJ2-2; 7 nucleotides match TRBD2. The CDR3 covers 15 residues. Trimming removed 6 bases from V and 1 base from J; junction bases left unmatched: 8. The germline CDR1 and CDR2 sequences are SQVTM and ANQGSEA. This CDR3 reads CSVGHGGGNTGELFF. The CDR3 nucleotides are TGCAGCGTCGGCCATGGGGGGGGGAACACCGGGGAGCTGTTTTTT.

This chain connects TRBV25-1 to TRBJ2-7, with D perhaps TRBD1 or TRBD2 (5 bases each). The CDR3 contains 14 residues. Between the trimmed V and J ends, which lost 6 bases and 0 bases, there was a span of 12 bases. Germline V gene lookup returns CDR1 MGHDK and CDR2 SYGVNS. The DNA of the CDR3 is TGTGCCAGCAGGAGGGGCGACCTCTCCTACGAGCAGTACTTC. Its translation is CASRRGDLSYEQYF.

This rearrangement joins TRBV6-4 to TRBJ2-1, with 9 positions matching TRBD2. CDR1 and CDR2 (germline): MRHNA, SNTAGT. CDR3 length equals 14 residues. V lost 10 bases, J lost 4 bases, and 8 bases stayed unmatched. This chain's CDR3 is CAILAGELYNEQFF. The CDR3 DNA sequence: TGTGCCATTTTAGCGGGAGAACTATACAATGAGCAGTTCTTC.

As for this clonotype: At one boundary the junction diverges from the germline segment, which might be a read error. The V gene is TRBV6-5, the J gene TRBJ1-1; D perhaps matches TRBD1 (6 bases). The V gene's germline CDR1 is MNHEY and CDR2 SVGAGI. The CDR3 runs 16 residues. CDR3 coding DNA: TGTGCTAGCAGTTACTCCCGGGGGCTGGGGGGCACTGAAGCTTTCTTT. Translated: CASSYSRGLGGTEAFF.